This TCR beta chain was captured in a study of cytomegalovirus exposure and HLA in healthy donors. Study details: The early release's HLA-typed donors yielded 80 million to 95 million unique TCRs.

In regard to this clone: Its antigen remains unknown.

The CDR3 is 18 amino acids. Germline assignment: CDR1 MGHRA and CDR2 YSYEKL. The junction had 10 bases not matched to a gene; V was cut back by 3 bases and J by 2 bases. PCR primers comprised 60 Vbeta and 13 Jbeta primers. Sequenced by immunoSEQ multiplex PCR; TCRdb stores in-frame clones only, minus some. The profile covers approximately 170,000 clones, with 85% appearing a single time and 1% taken by the ten largest. Healthy individuals who donated bone marrow served as the donors. Unrecorded immune exposure was likely among donors, who were nominally healthy when sampled. Findings and limits, study-wide: Further analysis, carried out later, found HLA-associated TCR beta chains more clonally expanded than equally common other chains.

The receptor was derived from a boy aged 2-9 years in good health and CMV-seronegative. Sequences were obtained from PBMCs. V and J are TRBV4-1 and TRBJ2-6, with TRBD1 matching 7 bases. CDR3 nucleotides: TGCGCCAGCAGCCAGAAAGGCGACAGGGCCCCTGGGGCCAACGTCCTGACTTTC. Its translation: CASSQKGDRAPGANVLTF.